Listed here are 8 T cell receptor beta chains from one sample, sequenced in a study of control samples from healthy donors and cancer patients. TCRdb's table, derived via immunoSEQ multiplex PCR, lists solely in-frame clones and lacks some. The sample yields about 86,000 clones, 85% to 95% seen once. The specimen was blood. Source of these receptors: a woman aged 18 to 35 in good health.

This chain uses TRBV3-1 (or the pseudogene TRBV3-2) with TRBJ1-1; D gene unclear. V was pared by 9 bases and J by 1 base, with 9 bases between. CDR1 and CDR2 from the germline V gene are LGHDT and YNNKEL (reference sequence). The CDR3 is 12 residues long. The CDR3 DNA sequence: TGTGCCAGTACTACCTCGAACACTGAAGCTTTCTTT. Residues: CASTTSNTEAFF.

The V call is TRBV29-1, the J call TRBJ1-1; tentative D call: TRBD1 (5 bases). CDR3 length: 13 residues. V was cut by 7 bases and J by 3 bases, with 15 bases left in between. Germline V lookup: CDR1 SQVTM, CDR2 ANQGSEA. For the CDR3, the DNA is TGCAGCGCAATGACGCAAGGGGACACTGAAGCTTTCTTT. It yields the protein CSAMTQGDTEAFF.

This clone has a single count. The chain links TRBV7-9 to TRBJ2-3; 11 bases align to TRBD2. Germline loops: CDR1 SEHNR, CDR2 FQNEAQ (reference sequence). The CDR3 has 18 residues. After removal of 4 bases from V and 6 bases from J, the junction contained 15 bases not matched to a gene. The CDR3 reads CASSSPISSGGPADTQYF. For the CDR3, the DNA is TGTGCCAGCAGCTCCCCAATTTCTAGCGGGGGGCCCGCGGATACGCAGTATTTT.

The chain has TRBV12-3 or TRBV12-4 and TRBJ2-7; 8 bases align to TRBD1. The CDR3 is 13 residues long. V shed 6 bases, J shed 6 bases, and the junction held 7 bases outside the gene matches. CDR3 region: CASSRRGQAEQYF. The CDR3 bases are TGTGCCAGCAGCCGCAGGGGGCAGGCCGAGCAGTACTTC.

The chain couples TRBV6-2 or TRBV6-3 to TRBJ2-1; 8 bases match TRBD1. The trim removed 2 bases at V and 2 bases at J, leaving 2 bases unmatched. The CDR3 spans 15 residues. Germline CDR1 MNHEY, CDR2 SVGEGT. CDR3 DNA sequence: TGTGCCAGCAGTTACCCGACAGGGGCCTACAATGAGCAGTTCTTC. Protein sequence: CASSYPTGAYNEQFF.

The J gene is TRBJ1-6, the V gene TRBV7-8; D not certain. V lost 2 bases, J lost 5 bases, and 13 bases lay in between. CDR3 length equals 16 residues. CDR1 is SGHVS, CDR2 FQNEAQ, per germline. The CDR3 loop reads CASSLRLGLNNSPLHF. The CDR3 nucleotides read TGTGCCAGCAGCTTAAGGCTGGGGTTAAATAATTCACCCCTCCACTTT.

This chain uses TRBV5-6 with TRBJ1-2; 7 bases align to TRBD1. The CDR3 has 16 amino acids. Germline trimming cut 4 bases from V and 8 bases from J; bases unmatched to any gene: 17. Germline CDR1 reads SGHDT; CDR2 reads YYEEEE. CDR3 coding DNA: TGTGCCAGCAGCGTAGACAGGGTAAGCAAGCTGACGGGCTACACCTTC. It yields the protein CASSVDRVSKLTGYTF.

This rearrangement joins TRBV18 to TRBJ2-1, with 11 bases aligning to TRBD2. Germline V gene lookup returns CDR1 KGHSH and CDR2 LQKENI. Trimming cost V 3 bases and J 5 bases; bases outside gene matches: 3. The CDR3 loop spans 15 amino acids. CDR3 sequence: CASSPPSGGHNEQFF. The DNA for the CDR3 is TGTGCCAGCTCACCCCCTAGCGGGGGGCACAATGAGCAGTTCTTC.